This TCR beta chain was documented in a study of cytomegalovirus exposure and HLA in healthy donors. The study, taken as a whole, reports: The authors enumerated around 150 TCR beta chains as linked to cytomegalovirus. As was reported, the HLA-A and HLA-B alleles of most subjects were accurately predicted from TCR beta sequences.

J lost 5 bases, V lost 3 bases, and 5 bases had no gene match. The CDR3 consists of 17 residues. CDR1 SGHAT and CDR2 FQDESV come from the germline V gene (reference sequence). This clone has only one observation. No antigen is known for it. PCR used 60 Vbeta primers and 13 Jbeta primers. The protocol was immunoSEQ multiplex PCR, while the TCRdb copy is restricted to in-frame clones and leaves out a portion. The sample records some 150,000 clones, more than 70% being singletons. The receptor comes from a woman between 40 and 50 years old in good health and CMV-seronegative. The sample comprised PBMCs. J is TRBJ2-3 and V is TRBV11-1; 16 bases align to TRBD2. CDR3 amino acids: CASSFGTSGRAGDTQYF. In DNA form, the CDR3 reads TGTGCCAGCAGCTTCGGGACTAGCGGGAGGGCGGGAGATACGCAGTATTTT.